This is a list of T cell receptor beta chains from one sample in a study of OX40 agonist ivuxolimab in advanced cancers. Measured with immunoSEQ multiplex PCR; TCRdb has only the in-frame clones, and not every one. There are tens of thousands of clones in the sample; less than 85% occur only once, and less than 15% lies in the top ten. Sequences were derived from CD4+ or CD8+ T cells sorted from blood, sampled in a trial of the OX40 agonist ivuxolimab. These TCRs come from an adult with an advanced solid tumor such as melanoma, head and neck, liver or kidney cancer. Each CDR3 is given with its conserved first and last residue. A D gene is named only where the DNA matches it firmly. Some rows have no size entry. The others give once, few or many, or a class for an expanded clone.

abundance | j_gene | v_gene | d_gene | CDR3aa | CDR3nt
few | TRBJ1-1 | TRBV7-6 | - | CASSLQTGNTEAFF | TGTGCCAGCAGCTTACAGACAGGGAACACTGAAGCTTTCTTT
- | TRBJ2-7 | TRBV6-6 | TRBD2 | CATGLAGTRRYEQYF | TGTGCCACGGGACTAGCGGGTACGAGACGATACGAGCAGTACTTC
- | TRBJ1-3 | TRBV4-1 | - | CASSQETVGNTIYF | TGCGCCAGCAGCCAAGAGACAGTTGGAAACACCATATATTTT
- | TRBJ2-1 | TRBV19 | TRBD2 | CASSIGGRAYTHEQFF | TGTGCCAGTAGTATTGGAGGGAGGGCCTATACCCATGAGCAGTTCTTC
- | TRBJ1-1 | TRBV7-8 | TRBD1 | CASSSGQTNTEAFF | TGTGCCAGCAGCTCGGGACAGACGAACACTGAAGCTTTCTTT
- | TRBJ2-3 | TRBV30 | - | CAWSSSGVERDTQYF | TGTGCCTGGAGTTCCTCAGGGGTCGAGAGGGATACGCAGTATTTT
- | TRBJ2-7 | TRBV6-5 | - | CASSGIAGTHYEQYF | TGTGCCAGCAGTGGTATCGCCGGGACCCACTACGAGCAGTACTTC
once | TRBJ2-7 | TRBV5-4 | - | CASSFDSYEQYF | TGTGCCAGCAGCTTTGACAGCTACGAGCAGTACTTC
- | TRBJ1-1 | TRBV7-2 | - | CASSLTGANTEAFF | TGTGCCAGCAGCCTGACAGGAGCGAACACTGAAGCTTTCTTT
- | TRBJ1-2 | TRBV14 | TRBD1 | CASSPRQGFGYTF | TGTGCCAGCAGCCCGCGACAGGGTTTTGGCTACACCTTC
- | TRBJ1-4 | TRBV29-1 | - | CSVEDREGGEKLFF | TGCAGCGTTGAAGATCGGGAAGGGGGTGAAAAACTGTTTTTT
- | TRBJ2-3 | TRBV7-6 | - | CASSLARHGTDTQYF | TGTGCCAGCAGCCTGGCTAGGCACGGCACAGATACGCAGTATTTT
few | TRBJ2-7 | TRBV19 | - | CASSIAAEARDEQYF | TGTGCCAGTAGTATTGCGGCGGAGGCTAGGGACGAGCAGTACTTC
- | TRBJ1-4 | TRBV27 | - | CASSLPGAAEKLFF | TGTGCCAGCAGTTTACCCGGGGCGGCCGAAAAACTGTTTTTT
once | TRBJ1-5 | TRBV2 | - | CASTGDGSNQPQHF | TGTGCCAGCACTGGGGACGGAAGCAATCAGCCCCAGCATTTT
- | TRBJ1-2 | TRBV30 | TRBD1 | CAWSWGCGGGASYGYTF | TGTGCCTGGAGTTGGGGGTGCGGAGGGGGCGCGAGCTATGGCTACACCTTC
- | TRBJ1-1 | TRBV5-4 | TRBD1 | CASSSGDRANTEAFF | TGTGCCAGCAGCTCGGGGGACAGGGCGAACACTGAAGCTTTCTTT
- | TRBJ1-1 | TRBV7-3 | TRBD1 | CASSLQGVTEAFF | TGTGCCAGCAGCCTACAGGGGGTCACTGAAGCTTTCTTT
- | TRBJ1-6 | TRBV5-4 | - | CASSFQGNSPLHF | TGTGCCAGCAGCTTCCAGGGGAATTCACCCCTCCACTTT
- | TRBJ2-5 | TRBV6-1 | - | CASTLNQETQYF | TGTGCCAGCACCCTGAACCAAGAGACCCAGTACTTC
- | TRBJ1-2 | TRBV6-1 | - | CASSEAFYRQGGYTF | TGTGCCAGCAGTGAAGCGTTTTATAGGCAGGGAGGCTACACCTTC
once | TRBJ2-7 | TRBV11-3 | - | CASSLDGSTGREQYF | TGTGCCAGCAGCTTAGACGGCTCCACGGGGAGGGAGCAGTACTTC
- | TRBJ2-2 | TRBV29-1 | - | CSVTRGIGELFF | TGCAGCGTTACCAGGGGTATCGGGGAGCTGTTTTTT
- | TRBJ1-2 | TRBV28 | - | CASSRIYGYTF | TGTGCCAGCAGCAGGATCTATGGCTACACCTTC
few | TRBJ2-1 | TRBV30 | - | CAWSEYVSNEQFF | TGTGCCTGGAGTGAGTACGTCTCCAATGAGCAGTTCTTC
many | TRBJ1-5 | TRBV2 | - | CASSDSGRSSNQPQHF | TGTGCCAGCAGTGACTCCGGCAGGTCAAGCAATCAGCCCCAGCATTTT
- | TRBJ2-1 | TRBV30 | TRBD2 | CAWSPGLAGEQFF | TGTGCCTGGAGTCCCGGACTAGCGGGGGAGCAGTTCTTC
- | TRBJ2-3 | TRBV9 | TRBD2 | CASSHLAGGPADTQYF | TGTGCCAGCAGCCACCTAGCGGGAGGGCCCGCAGATACGCAGTATTTT
few | TRBJ2-7 | TRBV7-2 | - | CASSLGMLRGYEQYF | TGTGCCAGCAGCTTAGGCATGCTCCGGGGGTACGAGCAGTACTTC
few | TRBJ2-5 | TRBV2 | - | CASSGEWETQYF | TGTGCCAGCAGTGGTGAGTGGGAGACCCAGTACTTC
- | TRBJ2-7 | TRBV14 | TRBD1 | CASSQVTGAYESQQYF | TGTGCCAGCAGCCAAGTTACAGGGGCTTATGAGAGCCAGCAGTACTTC
- | TRBJ2-5 | TRBV5-4 | - | CASSLGGGETQYF | TGTGCCAGCAGCCTCGGTGGCGGAGAGACCCAGTACTTC
- | TRBJ2-1 | TRBV6-1 | TRBD1 | CASRKPGQGDEQFF | TGTGCCAGCAGGAAACCGGGACAGGGTGATGAGCAGTTCTTC
- | TRBJ2-2 | TRBV28 | - | CASSLEVGALFF | TGTGCCAGCAGTTTAGAGGTGGGGGCCCTGTTTTTT
- | TRBJ2-1 | TRBV11-2 | - | CASSLERLEQFF | TGTGCCAGCAGCTTAGAACGACTAGAGCAGTTCTTC
- | TRBJ1-5 | TRBV19 | - | CASSRRHADSNQPQHF | TGTGCCAGTAGTAGAAGGCACGCGGATAGCAATCAGCCCCAGCATTTT
- | TRBJ1-2 | TRBV19 | - | CASSIGRDTYGYTF | TGTGCCAGTAGTATAGGTAGGGACACCTATGGCTACACCTTC
- | TRBJ2-5 | TRBV20-1 | - | CSARERLAQYF | TGCAGTGCTAGAGAGAGACTGGCCCAGTACTTC
- | TRBJ1-3 | TRBV6-1 | - | CASSYGRAGNTIYF | TGTGCCAGCAGTTATGGCCGGGCTGGAAACACCATATATTTT
few | TRBJ2-1 | TRBV4-1 | TRBD2 | CASSPARETGNEQFF | TGCGCCAGCAGCCCCGCGCGGGAGACGGGCAATGAGCAGTTCTTC
once | TRBJ2-1 | TRBV28 | TRBD1 | CASNTGENEQFF | TGTGCCAGCAATACAGGGGAAAATGAGCAGTTCTTC
- | TRBJ2-3 | TRBV19 | TRBD2 | CASRRTSGRTDTQYF | TGTGCCAGTAGGAGGACTAGCGGGCGGACAGATACGCAGTATTTT
- | TRBJ2-5 | TRBV7-2 | TRBD2 | CASSRTSGRVWSKETQYF | TGTGCCAGCAGCCGGACTAGCGGGAGGGTTTGGAGTAAAGAGACCCAGTACTTC
- | TRBJ2-3 | TRBV6-6 | - | CASSYRGSSTDTQYF | TGTGCCAGCAGTTACAGGGGCTCCAGCACAGATACGCAGTATTTT
- | TRBJ2-3 | TRBV5-6 | TRBD2 | CASSLRGGRTDTQYF | TGTGCCAGCAGCTTGCGTGGCGGGAGGACAGATACGCAGTATTTT
once | TRBJ2-7 | TRBV7-9 | TRBD2 | CASSPTMREYEQYF | TGTGCCAGCAGCCCCACGATGCGGGAGTACGAGCAGTACTTC
- | TRBJ2-7 | TRBV6-1 | - | CASSVFRDASYEQYF | TGTGCCAGCAGTGTCTTCCGGGACGCCTCCTACGAGCAGTACTTC
- | TRBJ1-2 | TRBV7-9 | TRBD1 | CASRRGRDRGLEGYTF | TGTGCCAGCAGGCGTGGGCGGGACAGGGGGCTCGAGGGCTACACCTTC
- | TRBJ1-1 | TRBV29-1 | - | CSTRDRHTEAFF | TGCAGCACCAGGGACCGCCACACTGAAGCTTTCTTT
- | TRBJ1-2 | TRBV6-1 | TRBD1 | CASSSRDRVYGYTF | TGTGCCAGCAGCAGCCGGGACAGGGTTTATGGCTACACCTTC
- | TRBJ2-6 | TRBV5-1 | TRBD1 | CASSTIPGQSSSGANVLTF | TGCGCCAGCAGCACCATACCGGGACAGTCCAGCTCTGGGGCCAACGTCCTGACTTTC